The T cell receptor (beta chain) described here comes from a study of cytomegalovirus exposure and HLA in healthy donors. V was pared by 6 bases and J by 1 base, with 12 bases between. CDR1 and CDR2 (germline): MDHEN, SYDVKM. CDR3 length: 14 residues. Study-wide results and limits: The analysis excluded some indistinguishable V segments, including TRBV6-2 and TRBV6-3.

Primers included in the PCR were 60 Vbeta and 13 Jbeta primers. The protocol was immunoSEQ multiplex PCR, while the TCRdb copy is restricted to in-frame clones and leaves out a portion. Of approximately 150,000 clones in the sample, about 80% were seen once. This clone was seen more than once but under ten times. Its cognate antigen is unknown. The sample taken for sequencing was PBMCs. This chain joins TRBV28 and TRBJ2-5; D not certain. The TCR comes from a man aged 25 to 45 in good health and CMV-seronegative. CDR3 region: CASRPDSPQETQYF. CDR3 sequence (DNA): TGTGCCAGCAGACCCGACTCACCCCAAGAGACCCAGTACTTC.